These 21 T cell receptor beta chains share one sample of origin, sequenced in a study of T cells in pancreatic ductal adenocarcinoma. No neoadjuvant therapy was given to the selected pancreatic ductal adenocarcinoma patients before their surgery. Only in-frame clones appear in the TCRdb table, and some are missing; sequencing was by immunoSEQ multiplex PCR. This table has 97,000 or so clones, about 95% appearing once. The material sequenced was PBMCs. All receptors come from a human donor with pancreatic ductal adenocarcinoma.

The chain has TRBV6-1 and TRBJ2-1; TRBD2 might be the D (7 bases). Germline CDR1 reads MNHNS; CDR2 reads SASEGT. Between the trimmed V and J ends, which lost 8 bases and 6 bases, there was a span of 20 bases. This CDR3 has 15 amino acids. The CDR3 protein is CASVSGWEGVNEQFF. In DNA, the CDR3 is TGTGCCAGCGTATCTGGTTGGGAGGGGGTCAATGAGCAGTTCTTC.

The J gene is TRBJ2-3, the V gene TRBV29-1, with 9 nucleotides matching TRBD1. V shed 7 bases and J 3 bases; nucleotides not matched to a gene: 8. The CDR3 is made up of 14 amino acids. Germline V gives CDR1 SQVTM, CDR2 ANQGSEA. The CDR3: CSAQGAIRTDTQYF. CDR3 bases: TGCAGCGCACAGGGGGCGATTCGGACAGATACGCAGTATTTT.

The CDR3 reads CASSLGLAAAYTQYF. The CDR3 bases are TGTGCCAGCAGCTTGGGGCTAGCTGCTGCATATACGCAGTATTTT. The chain carries TRBV5-6 and TRBJ2-3; weak D call: TRBD2 (5 bases). Germline values: CDR1 SGHDT, CDR2 YYEEEE. The CDR3 has 15 amino acids. V was shortened by 0 bases and J by 7 bases, with 15 bases between the two germline ends.

The J gene is TRBJ2-3, the V gene TRBV18, with 9 bases aligning to TRBD1. With 6 bases clipped from V and 2 bases from J, the junction kept 9 bases outside the gene matches. The CDR3 is 16 residues long. Germline V lookup: CDR1 KGHSH, CDR2 LQKENI. The CDR3 nucleotides are TGTGCCAGCTCGCATGGGACAGGGACTACCACAGATACGCAGTATTTT. Translated, it gives CASSHGTGTTTDTQYF.

J is TRBJ2-1 and V is TRBV10-3; 7 bases are a match to TRBD1. V lost 8 bases to trimming and J lost 0 bases; unmatched junction nucleotides: 4. The CDR3 spans 14 residues. CDR1 and CDR2 from the germline V gene are ENHRY and SYGVKD. Here the CDR3 reads CAIQGDSSYNEQFF. The CDR3 nucleotides are TGTGCCATCCAGGGGGACAGCTCCTACAATGAGCAGTTCTTC.

J is TRBJ2-1 and V is TRBV18; 8 nucleotides agree with TRBD2. Germline CDR1 and CDR2: KGHSH and LQKENI. This CDR3 has 14 amino acids. V shed 4 bases and J 5 bases; nucleotides not matched to a gene: 4. In DNA form, the CDR3 reads TGTGCCAGCTCACTGCTACTAGCGGACAATGAGCAGTTCTTC. The encoded protein is CASSLLLADNEQFF.

The chain recombines TRBV6-1 with TRBJ2-6, with TRBD1 identical over 7 bases. The V segment lost 6 bases and the J segment 2 bases; nucleotides outside the gene matches: 1. Looked up from germline, CDR1 is MNHNS and CDR2 is SASEGT. This CDR3 is 14 amino acids long. The CDR3 DNA follows: TGTGCCAGCAGGGACAGGACTGGGGCCAACGTCCTGACTTTC. It yields the protein CASRDRTGANVLTF.

V is TRBV30 and J is TRBJ1-2; 11 bases align to TRBD1. From germline, CDR1 is GTSNPN and CDR2 SVGIG (reference sequence). The CDR3 length is 16 residues. V trimming: 2 bases; J trimming: 8 bases; junction bases outside the gene matches: 13. For the CDR3, the DNA is TGTGCCTGGAGTCTCCTCCGGACAGGGGGCGCTTCGGGCTACACCTTC. Protein product: CAWSLLRTGGASGYTF.

This clone appeared once. The gene calls are TRBV5-1 and TRBJ1-2; D gene unclear. V was trimmed by 1 base and J by 7 bases, leaving 8 bases between them. The CDR3 runs 12 residues. The germline gives CDR1 SGHRS, CDR2 YFSETQ. CDR3: CASSLTGFGYTF. The CDR3 nucleotides read TGCGCCAGCAGCTTGACGGGGTTTGGCTACACCTTC.

Written as DNA, the CDR3 is TGTGCCAGCAGTGAAAGCGGGATTCTCGAGCAGTACTTC. This gives the protein CASSESGILEQYF. The chain recombines TRBV2 with TRBJ2-7, with 7 positions matching TRBD2. The CDR3 is 13 residues long. Germline lookup yields CDR1 SNHLY and CDR2 FYNNEI. Trimming removed 2 bases from V and 6 bases from J; junction bases left unmatched: 4. The variable domain in full, completed from reference TRBV2 and TRBJ2-7, reads EPEVTQTPSHQVTQMGQEVILRCVPISNHLYFYWYRQILGQKVEFLVSFYNNEISEKSEIFDDQFSVERPDGSNFTLKIRSTKLEDSAMYFCASSESGILEQYFGPGTRLTVT.

In nucleotides, the CDR3 is TGCGCCAGCAGTGAGTGGGGAGGGGCTGAAGCTTTCTTT. This gives the protein CASSEWGGAEAFF. The chain is built from TRBV10-2 and TRBJ1-1, with D possibly being TRBD1 (5 bases). The V end was cut by 1 base, the J end by 6 bases, with 9 bases between. Germline CDR1 reads WSHSY; CDR2 reads SAAADI. The CDR3 contains 13 residues.

This chain joins TRBV6-1 and TRBJ2-5; D might be TRBD2 (6 bases). The CDR3 has 16 amino acids. Trimming took off 4 bases at V and 5 bases at J, with 20 bases between the two ends. Germline V gene lookup returns CDR1 MNHNS and CDR2 SASEGT. The CDR3 protein is CASSVGTGVLEETQYF. The CDR3 DNA reads TGTGCCAGCAGTGTGGGGACGGGGGTTCTGGAGGAGACCCAGTACTTC.

V gene TRBV28 combines with J gene TRBJ1-4; 8 bases map to TRBD1. The V gene end was trimmed by 2 bases and the J gene end by 7 bases; junction bases not matched to a gene: 6. This CDR3 is built from 15 residues. The germline gives CDR1 MDHEN, CDR2 SYDVKM. In nucleotides, the CDR3 is TGTGCCAGCAGTTTAGTCAGGGGGCTGTTTGAAAAACTGTTTTTT. This sequence encodes CASSLVRGLFEKLFF.

The CDR3 DNA reads TGTGCCAGCAGTTTTGGTCGGACAGGGGTTAAATATAGCAATCAGCCCCAGCATTTT. It encodes CASSFGRTGVKYSNQPQHF. The rearrangement links TRBV28 to TRBJ1-5; 9 nucleotides match TRBD1. V trimming: 3 bases; J trimming: 0 bases; junction bases outside the gene matches: 12. Germline CDR1 reads MDHEN; CDR2 reads SYDVKM. There are 19 residues in the CDR3.

The chain couples TRBV6-1 to TRBJ2-7, with TRBD2 as a possible D gene (5 bases). This CDR3 contains 9 residues. The V gene's germline CDR1 is MNHNS and CDR2 SASEGT. With 10 bases removed from V and 9 bases from J, the gap between germline ends came to 10 bases. CDR3: CATSAGQYF. The CDR3 DNA reads as TGTGCCACCTCGGCGGGGCAGTACTTC.

The rearrangement joins TRBV7-2 to TRBJ2-7; 12 bases are shared with TRBD2. CDR1 is SGHTA and CDR2 is FQGNSA in the germline V gene. V was pared by 2 bases and J by 2 bases, with 7 bases of the junction left unmatched. The CDR3 runs 17 residues. CDR3 loop: CASSLSETSGSPYEQYF. In DNA, the CDR3 is TGTGCCAGCAGCTTATCTGAGACTAGCGGGAGCCCCTACGAGCAGTACTTC.

The rearrangement uses TRBV6-5 and TRBJ2-2; TRBD1 agrees at 10 bases. The ends lost 2 bases at V and 4 bases at J; junction bases unmatched: 4. CDR1 MNHEY and CDR2 SVGAGI come from the germline V gene. CDR3 size: 16 residues. CDR3 DNA: TGTGCCAGCAGTTACGGACAGGGGGAAGGCACCGGGGAGCTGTTTTTT. Protein sequence: CASSYGQGEGTGELFF.

The V call is TRBV28, the J call TRBJ1-5; D call uncertain. Trimming left V 3 bases short and J 2 bases short, with 5 bases between. The CDR3 has 13 residues. Germline CDR1 and CDR2: MDHEN and SYDVKM. This CDR3 is CASSFIGNQPQHF. The CDR3 DNA reads TGTGCCAGCAGTTTTATCGGCAATCAGCCCCAGCATTTT. Filled out from reference TRBV28 and TRBJ1-5, the complete variable domain reads DVKVTQSSRYLVKRTGEKVFLECVQDMDHENMFWYRQDPGLGLRLIYFSYDVKMKEKGDIPEGYSVSREKKERFSLILESASTNQTSMYLCASSFIGNQPQHFGDGTRLSIL.

The chain employs TRBV20-1 and TRBJ2-1, with D possibly matching TRBD2 (5 bases). Germline lookup yields CDR1 DFQATT and CDR2 SNEGSKA (reference sequence). Trimming left V 8 bases short and J 2 bases short, with 7 bases between. This CDR3 spans 11 amino acids. The CDR3 nucleotides read TGCAGTAGCGGAGCCTACAATGAGCAGTTCTTC. This sequence encodes CSSGAYNEQFF.

The genes are TRBV5-1 and TRBJ2-7; 8 bases fit TRBD1. The V gene's germline CDR1 is SGHRS and CDR2 YFSETQ. Trimming took 6 bases from V and 0 from J; bases not matched to a gene: 5. This CDR3 is built from 14 residues. The chain's CDR3 is CASKGQVSSYEQYF. The CDR3 DNA sequence: TGCGCCAGCAAGGGACAGGTTAGCTCCTACGAGCAGTACTTC.

The chain joins TRBV7-9 to TRBJ2-5, with 7 bases aligning to TRBD1. After removal of 6 bases from V and 3 bases from J, the junction contained 7 bases not matched to a gene. This CDR3 region has 14 residues. Germline V gene sequence: CDR1 SEHNR, CDR2 FQNEAQ (reference sequence). The CDR3 loop reads CASRPQGFEETQYF. Written as DNA, the CDR3 is TGTGCCAGCAGGCCACAGGGGTTCGAAGAGACCCAGTACTTC. Based on the CDR3 plus reference TRBV7-9 and TRBJ2-5, the full variable domain is DTGVSQNPRHKITKRGQNVTFRCDPISEHNRLYWYRQTLGQGPEFLTYFQNEAQLEKSRLLSDRFSAERPKGSFSTLEIQRTEQGDSAMYLCASRPQGFEETQYFGPGTRLLVL.